Listed below are T cell receptor beta chains from one sample, sequenced in a study of blood T cell repertoires in COVID-19. This table comes from immunoSEQ multiplex PCR, and its TCRdb copy is limited to in-frame clones, with some not included. Of around 160,000 clones in the sample, about four fifths are singletons; the top ten hold 5.5% to 7.5%. Sequences were obtained from PBMCs or T cells enriched from blood (not recorded which). These receptors were taken from a woman aged 45 to 65 who had been exposed to COVID-19. The CDR3 runs from the conserved cysteine through the conserved F or W. The D gene is left open where the match is weak. A row's size may be missing; if present it is once, few, many or a size class.

TRBV4-1	NA	NA	TRBJ1-2	CASSPTTSGGYTF	TGCGCCAGCAGCCCGACTACCTCTGGGGGCTACACCTTC
TRBV14	NA	TRBD2	TRBJ2-1	CASSQHHASGRESSYNEQFF	TGTGCCAGCAGCCAACACCACGCTAGCGGGAGGGAAAGCTCCTACAATGAGCAGTTCTTC
TRBV19	NA	TRBD2	TRBJ2-1	CASSIDPSGGAIIF	TGTGCCAGTAGTATAGATCCCAGCGGGGGGGCCATTATCTTC
TRBV5-1	NA	NA	TRBJ2-5	CASSTFLEETQYF	TGCGCCAGCAGCACTTTCTTGGAAGAGACCCAGTACTTC
TRBV7-2	NA	NA	TRBJ1-1	CASSVQLRVRITEAFF	TGTGCCAGTAGCGTGCAACTCAGGGTCAGAATCACTGAAGCTTTCTTT
TRBV19	NA	TRBD2	TRBJ2-1	CASRVWGRAGDNEQFF	TGTGCCAGTAGGGTATGGGGGAGGGCCGGGGACAATGAGCAGTTCTTC
TRBV27	NA	TRBD1	TRBJ1-4	CASSSPGTGSEKLFF	TGTGCCAGCAGTTCCCCCGGGACAGGGTCTGAAAAACTGTTTTTT
TRBV6-2/TRBV6-3	NA	NA	TRBJ1-1	CASSLRGENTEAFF	TGTGCCAGCAGCCTCAGGGGCGAGAACACTGAAGCTTTCTTT
TRBV9	many	TRBD1	TRBJ2-5	CASSTRQGAGETQYF	TGTGCCAGCAGCACCCGACAGGGGGCTGGGGAGACCCAGTACTTC
TRBV6-5	few	TRBD1	TRBJ1-4	CASTGQGGKKLFF	TGTGCCAGCACCGGACAGGGAGGAAAAAAACTGTTTTTT
TRBV19	NA	TRBD2	TRBJ2-1	CASSIRSGSYYNEQFF	TGTGCCAGTAGTATCAGGAGCGGGAGCTACTACAATGAGCAGTTCTTC
TRBV4-3	many	TRBD1	TRBJ2-7	CASSQEVGTGGDEQYF	TGCGCCAGCAGCCAAGAGGTCGGGACAGGGGGCGACGAGCAGTACTTC
TRBV20-1	NA	NA	TRBJ2-3	CSASELGGDTQYF	TGCAGTGCTAGTGAGCTAGGAGGAGATACGCAGTATTTT
TRBV6-1	NA	TRBD1	TRBJ2-7	CASSGAPGGRDQYEQYF	TGTGCCAGCAGTGGGGCCCCAGGGGGAAGGGACCAGTACGAGCAGTACTTC
TRBV27	NA	TRBD2	TRBJ2-1	CASSLRTSGYNEQFF	TGTGCCAGCAGTTTAAGGACTAGCGGTTACAATGAGCAGTTCTTC
TRBV19	once	TRBD1	TRBJ1-6	CASSFGQDYSPLHF	TGTGCCAGTAGTTTCGGACAGGACTACTCACCCCTCCACTTT
TRBV14	NA	TRBD1	TRBJ1-5	CASSPGGSNQPQHF	TGTGCCAGCAGTCCAGGGGGTAGCAATCAGCCCCAGCATTTT
TRBV19	few	TRBD1	TRBJ2-7	CASSSGQGAYEQYF	TGTGCCAGTAGTTCGGGACAGGGAGCCTACGAGCAGTACTTC
TRBV5-4	NA	NA	TRBJ2-7	CASSPRSELYEQYF	TGTGCCAGCAGCCCGAGATCCGAACTCTACGAGCAGTACTTC
TRBV11-2	NA	TRBD1	TRBJ1-1	CASSYDRGRSVFF	TGTGCCAGCAGCTACGACAGGGGGCGATCGGTTTTCTTT
TRBV2	NA	TRBD1	TRBJ1-1	CASSEGQGKGNTEAFF	TGTGCCAGCAGTGAAGGACAGGGAAAAGGGAACACTGAAGCTTTCTTT
TRBV9	NA	NA	TRBJ1-1	CASSVAAGTEAFF	TGTGCCAGCAGCGTAGCGGCGGGAACTGAAGCTTTCTTT
TRBV27	once	TRBD1	TRBJ2-5	CASRLQGITQETQYF	TGTGCCAGCCGCCTACAGGGGATAACCCAAGAGACCCAGTACTTC
TRBV9	few	TRBD2	TRBJ2-1	CASSVGLAGLYNEQFF	TGTGCCAGCAGCGTAGGACTAGCGGGGCTCTACAATGAGCAGTTCTTC
TRBV11-3	NA	TRBD2	TRBJ2-2	CASSLQLAGGPEELFF	TGTGCCAGCAGCTTACAGCTAGCGGGAGGGCCGGAGGAGCTGTTTTTT
TRBV4-1	NA	NA	TRBJ2-1	CASSQGDSSYNEQFF	TGCGCCAGCAGCCAAGGTGACTCTTCCTACAATGAGCAGTTCTTC
TRBV5-6	NA	TRBD1	TRBJ2-7	CASSSHRGNEQYF	TGTGCCAGCAGTTCCCACAGGGGTAACGAGCAGTACTTC
TRBV6-5	NA	NA	TRBJ1-1	CASTDLTLPNTEAFF	TGTGCCAGCACCGATTTGACTCTTCCGAACACTGAAGCTTTCTTT
TRBV9	once	TRBD2	TRBJ2-5	CASSVGVAGGPGETQYF	TGTGCCAGCAGCGTAGGGGTAGCGGGAGGGCCGGGCGAGACCCAGTACTTC
TRBV12-3/TRBV12-4	NA	NA	TRBJ2-7	CASSLEQGYEQYF	TGTGCCAGCAGTTTAGAACAGGGCTACGAGCAGTACTTC
TRBV5-1	once	NA	TRBJ1-5	CASRPTAGQPQHF	TGCGCCAGCAGACCGACAGCGGGGCAGCCCCAGCATTTT
TRBV7-6	NA	NA	TRBJ1-4	CASSKQVPATNEKLFF	TGTGCCAGCAGCAAACAGGTCCCGGCAACTAATGAAAAACTGTTTTTT
TRBV2	NA	NA	TRBJ1-5	CASSEGEDSNQPQHF	TGTGCCAGCAGTGAAGGAGAGGATAGCAATCAGCCCCAGCATTTT
TRBV19	NA	NA	TRBJ1-3	CASSERGSAGNTIYF	TGTGCCAGTAGCGAAAGGGGCTCGGCTGGAAACACCATATATTTT
TRBV15	NA	NA	TRBJ2-4	CATSRPTGGGRGNIQYF	TGTGCCACCAGCAGACCCACGGGCGGGGGCCGGGGAAACATTCAGTACTTC
TRBV5-4	NA	TRBD2	TRBJ2-1	CASSLVSGSEQFF	TGTGCCAGCAGCTTAGTAAGCGGGAGTGAGCAGTTCTTC